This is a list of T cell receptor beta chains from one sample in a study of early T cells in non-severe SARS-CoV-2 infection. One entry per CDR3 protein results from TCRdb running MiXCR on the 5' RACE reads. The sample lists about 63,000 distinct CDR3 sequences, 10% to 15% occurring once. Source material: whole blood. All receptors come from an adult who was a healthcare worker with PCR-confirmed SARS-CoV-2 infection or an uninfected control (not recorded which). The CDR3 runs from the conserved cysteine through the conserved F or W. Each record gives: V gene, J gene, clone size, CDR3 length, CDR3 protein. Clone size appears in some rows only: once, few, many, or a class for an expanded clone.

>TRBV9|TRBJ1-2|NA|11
CASSVGYGYTF
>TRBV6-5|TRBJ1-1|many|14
CASSSLMLASEAFF
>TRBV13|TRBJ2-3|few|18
CASSPPMRSGDSTDTQYF
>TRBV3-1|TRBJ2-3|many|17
CASSQQGLAGDTDTQYF
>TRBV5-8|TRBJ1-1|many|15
CASSHSSGESTEAFF
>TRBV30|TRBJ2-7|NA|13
CAWSVGDFYEQYF
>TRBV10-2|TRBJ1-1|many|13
CASSGGVGTEAFF
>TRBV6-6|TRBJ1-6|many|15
CASSYEGGVRSPLHF
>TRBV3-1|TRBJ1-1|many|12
CASSPSARRAFF
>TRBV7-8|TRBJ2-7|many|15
CASTLGHPFSYEQYF
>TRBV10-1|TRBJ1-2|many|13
CASSRTANYGYTF
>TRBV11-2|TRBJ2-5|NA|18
CASSLGSPGGAMIKTQYF
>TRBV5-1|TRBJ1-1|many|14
CASSLDTGRERGFF
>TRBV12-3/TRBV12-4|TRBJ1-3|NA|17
CASSLVPRGRIGNTMYF
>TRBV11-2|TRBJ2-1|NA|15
CASSLETGTYNEQFF
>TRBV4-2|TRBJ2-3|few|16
CASSQTSGGKEDTQYF
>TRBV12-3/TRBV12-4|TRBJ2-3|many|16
CASSQLTLAGTDTQYF
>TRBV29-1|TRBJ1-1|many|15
CSVEEVRQRGAEAFF
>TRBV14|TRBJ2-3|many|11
CASSQVDTQYF
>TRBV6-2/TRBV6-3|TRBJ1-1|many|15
CASSYNDFEDTEAFF
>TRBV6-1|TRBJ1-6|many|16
CASSEPPAGVNSPLHF
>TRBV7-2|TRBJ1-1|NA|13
CASSLEVNTEAFF
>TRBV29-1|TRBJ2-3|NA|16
CSVETGLAGFTDTQYF
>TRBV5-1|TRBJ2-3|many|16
CASSLSGPVFTDTQYF
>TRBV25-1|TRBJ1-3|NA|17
CASRQTGAGLSGNTIYF
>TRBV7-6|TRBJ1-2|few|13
CASSLVTGDGYTF
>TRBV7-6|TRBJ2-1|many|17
CASSLTRADNSYNEQFF
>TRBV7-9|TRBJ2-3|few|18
CASSTTSYNRGGTDTQYF
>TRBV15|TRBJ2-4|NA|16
CATSRGTGPAGNIQYF
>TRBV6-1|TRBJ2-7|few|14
CASRRDGGAYEQYF
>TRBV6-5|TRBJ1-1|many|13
CASSALRDTEAFF
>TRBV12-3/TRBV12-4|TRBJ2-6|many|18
CASSLTGAGGAGANVLTF
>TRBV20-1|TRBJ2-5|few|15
CSARPGTILQETQYF
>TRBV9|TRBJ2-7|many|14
CASSVGQGNYEQYF
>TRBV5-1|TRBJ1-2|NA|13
CASSSGQGYGYTF
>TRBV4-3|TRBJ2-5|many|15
CASSDRLAVQETQYF
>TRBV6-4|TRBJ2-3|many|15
CASSSGQTSTDTQYF
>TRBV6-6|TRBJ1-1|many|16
CASSYSVGRMNTEAFF
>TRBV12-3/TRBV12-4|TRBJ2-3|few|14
CASTPGPRTDTQYF
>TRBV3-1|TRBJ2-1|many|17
CASSQKESTGKFNEQFF
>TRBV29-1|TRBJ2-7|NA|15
CSVEDPRGAIYEQYF
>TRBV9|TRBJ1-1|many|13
CASSPRDSTEAFF
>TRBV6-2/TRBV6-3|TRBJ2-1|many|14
CASSPGLGYNEQFF
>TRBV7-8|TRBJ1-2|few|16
CASSPGGYTYNYGYTF
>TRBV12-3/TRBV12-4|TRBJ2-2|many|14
CASTMWVNTGELFF